Listed here are 15 T cell receptor beta chains from one sample, sequenced in a study of lung T cells in sarcoidosis with Löfgren's syndrome. Using its own MiXCR run on the reads, TCRdb lists one record per CDR3 protein. Of 15,000 to 20,000 distinct CDR3 sequences listed, about 20% were seen once; the top ten hold roughly 4.3%. The sample comprised CD4+ T cells from PBMCs. These receptors all come from a human donor with sarcoidosis (Löfgren's syndrome or another form), or a control subject (not recorded which).

Comments on this clonotype: Just one base apart from a much larger clone, this may be a read error. This chain connects TRBV19 to TRBJ2-7; D gene ambiguous. The CDR3 consists of 14 residues. Germline V CDR1 and CDR2: LNHDA, SQIVND (reference sequence). CDR3 residues: CASSMQVRSYGQYF. The CDR3 DNA is TGTGCCAGTAGTATGCAGGTTCGCTCCTACGGGCAGTACTTC.

To note about this clonotype: Sequence at one end of the junction differs from germline and may be a read error. The chain carries TRBV20-1 and TRBJ2-3; possibly TRBD1 for D (6 bases). The CDR3 consists of 14 residues. Germline V CDR1 and CDR2: DFQATT, SNEGSKA (reference sequence). CDR3 nucleotides: TGCAGTGCGGAGGCAGGGGATTTTACAGATGCGCAGTATTTT. It encodes CSAEAGDFTDAQYF.

The CDR3: CASSLELPGERNEQYF. In DNA, the CDR3 is TGTGCCAGCAGCTTAGAACTGCCAGGAGAAAGGAACGAGCAGTACTTC. This rearrangement joins TRBV7-9 to TRBJ2-7; D is unresolved. The ends were cut back, 1 base at V and 5 bases at J, with 18 bases in the middle. Germline CDR1 SEHNR, CDR2 FQNEAQ (reference sequence). This CDR3 contains 16 residues.

This clonotype was observed a few times. J is TRBJ2-5 and V is TRBV5-1; 7 bases line up with TRBD2. Trimming took 5 bases from V and 1 from J; bases not matched to a gene: 5. Germline CDR1 is SGHRS and CDR2 is YFSETQ. The CDR3 is 14 residues long. The CDR3 sequence: CASRQSGAQETQYF. As DNA, the CDR3 is TGCGCCAGCAGACAAAGCGGGGCCCAAGAGACCCAGTACTTC.

Comments on this clonotype: A much larger clone lies a single base off, so this may be a read error. V is TRBV7-6 and J is TRBJ1-3; D remains ambiguous. Germline CDR1 SGHVS, CDR2 FNYEAQ. The CDR3 is 14 residues long. This CDR3 is CASSHPGSGNTTYF. Written as DNA, the CDR3 is TGTGCCAGCAGTCATCCGGGCTCTGGAAACACCACATATTTT.

The table lists this clonotype with a count of one. A single base separates this from a much larger clone, so it may be a read error. The chain has TRBV3-1 and TRBJ2-1, with D uncertain. There are 13 residues in the CDR3. V was cut by 0 bases and J by 12 bases, with 12 bases left in between. Germline V gene sequence: CDR1 LGHDT, CDR2 YNNKEL (reference sequence). The CDR3 DNA reads TGTGCCAGCAGCCAAGATCTCCCTAGTGGGCAGTTCTTC. Its protein is CASSQDLPSGQFF.

This clonotype has more than one count but fewer than ten. This could be a read error, since a much larger clone is one nucleotide away. No conserved phenylalanine or tryptophan is present at the end of the CDR3, so a read error is the likely explanation. The V call is TRBV15, the J call TRBJ1-5; D gene unclear. The germline gives CDR1 LNHNV, CDR2 YYDKDF (reference sequence). Trimming left V 4 bases short and J 1 base short, with 14 bases between. The CDR3 loop spans 16 amino acids. The CDR3 reads CATSKPQQLSNQPQHL. The CDR3 DNA reads TGTGCCACCAGCAAGCCACAGCAACTGAGCAATCAGCCCCAGCATCTT.

This clonotype was picked up many times. The chain has TRBV12-3 or TRBV12-4 and TRBJ2-3; 15 nucleotides align to TRBD2. There are 16 residues in the CDR3. V was pared by 5 bases and J by 5 bases, with 5 bases of the junction left unmatched. DNA of the CDR3: TGTGCCAGCAGTCCCTGGACTAGCGGGAGGGAAGATACGCAGTATTTT. Translation gives CASSPWTSGREDTQYF.

Turning to this clonotype: A read error may be the cause here, since a much bigger clone is one base away. The chain employs TRBV7-2 and TRBJ2-5, with D possibly matching TRBD1 (6 bases). Per germline, CDR1 SGHTA and CDR2 FQGNSA. This CDR3 is built from 15 residues. The CDR3 loop is CASSFGRGSLEAQYF. The CDR3 nucleotides read TGTGCCAGCAGCTTTGGCAGGGGCAGTTTAGAGGCCCAGTACTTC.

This clonotype occurred once. Possible read error: a much larger clone is one base away. The rearrangement joins TRBV28 to TRBJ2-7; 11 nucleotides align to TRBD2. Unmatched junction bases numbered 11, after V lost 4 bases and J lost 9 bases. The CDR3 length is 15 residues. CDR1 and CDR2 (germline): MDHEN, SYDVKM. DNA for the CDR3: TGTGCCAGCAGTTATCTTAGCGGGGGGGCCGACGGGCAGTACTTC. Protein product: CASSYLSGGADGQYF.

This clonotype appeared many times. The chain is built from TRBV19 and TRBJ1-5; 8 nucleotides line up with TRBD1. Germline V gene sequence: CDR1 LNHDA, CDR2 SQIVND (reference sequence). The CDR3 has 14 residues. After removal of 7 bases from V and 7 bases from J, the junction contained 9 bases not matched to a gene. In DNA form, the CDR3 reads TGTGCCAGTATGCAGGGGGCGAAAGGACAGCCCCAGCATTTT. Protein: CASMQGAKGQPQHF.

This clonotype occurred many times. The chain uses TRBV12-3 or TRBV12-4 and TRBJ1-1; possible D gene TRBD1, 5 bases. Between the trimmed V and J ends, which lost 5 bases and 3 bases, there was a span of 13 bases. CDR3 size: 14 residues. The CDR3 is CASSPARGDTEAFF. The CDR3 DNA reads as TGTGCCAGCAGTCCAGCGCGGGGGGACACTGAAGCTTTCTTT.

This clonotype has a count of ten or more. V and J are TRBV12-3 or TRBV12-4 and TRBJ2-5, with D perhaps matching TRBD2 (6 bases). With 7 bases removed from V and 1 base from J, the gap between germline ends came to 13 bases. The CDR3 extends over 14 amino acids. DNA for the CDR3: TGTGCCAGCAAATCCGGGGACTTCCAAGAGACCCAGTACTTC. It yields the protein CASKSGDFQETQYF.

This clonotype was recorded many times. The chain employs TRBV5-4 and TRBJ2-3; D ambiguous. From germline, CDR1 is SGHNT and CDR2 YYREEE (reference sequence). CDR3 length equals 15 residues. V lost 1 base and J 1 base, leaving 10 bases between the germline ends. The CDR3 loop is CASSLPKFGTDTQYF. Here the CDR3 DNA reads TGTGCCAGCAGCTTGCCGAAATTCGGCACAGATACGCAGTATTTT. Together with reference TRBV5-4 and TRBJ2-3, the CDR3 gives the full variable domain: ETGVTQSPTHLIKTRGQQVTLRCSSQSGHNTVSWYQQALGQGPQFIFQYYREEENGRGNFPPRFSGLQFPNYSSELNVNALELDDSALYLCASSLPKFGTDTQYFGPGTRLTVL.

This clonotype was seen many times. V and J are TRBV28 and TRBJ2-1; no firm D call. Trimming removed 3 bases at V and 0 bases at J, with 9 bases between. The CDR3 sequence is 15 residues long. CDR1 MDHEN and CDR2 SYDVKM come from the germline V gene. The CDR3 coding sequence is TGTGCCAGCAGTTTGCGAGTCCTCTCCTACAATGAGCAGTTCTTC. This encodes CASSLRVLSYNEQFF.